Shown below are 11 T cell receptor beta chains from a single sample sequenced in a study of T cell responses to AZD1222 COVID-19 vaccine. Using immunoSEQ multiplex PCR, the repertoire was profiled, and TCRdb retains in-frame clones only, with some absent. The sample yields 140,000 or so clones, roughly 90% seen once. Here the sequenced sample was peripheral blood, taken 28 days after the second AZD1222 dose. These receptors were collected from an adult who received the AZD1222 COVID-19 vaccine.

For the CDR3, the DNA is TGTGCCAGCAGCCCCGGACAGGGCTACGAGCAGTACTTC. This translates into CASSPGQGYEQYF. The J gene is TRBJ2-7, the V gene TRBV3-1 (or the pseudogene TRBV3-2), with 8 bases fitting TRBD1. Germline loops: CDR1 LGHDT, CDR2 YNNKEL (reference sequence). The CDR3 extends over 13 amino acids. Unmatched junction bases numbered 2, after V lost 4 bases and J lost 3 bases.

This chain links TRBV3-1 (or the pseudogene TRBV3-2) with TRBJ2-3; D not certain. V was cut by 1 base and J by 7 bases, with 12 bases left in between. CDR1 and CDR2 (germline): LGHDT, YNNKEL (reference sequence). The CDR3 spans 14 residues. The CDR3 protein is CASSQAGGTNTQYF. The CDR3 DNA sequence: TGTGCCAGCAGCCAAGCGGGCGGAACAAATACGCAGTATTTT.

The chain couples TRBV5-1 to TRBJ1-3; TRBD1 matches 7 bases. With 1 base clipped from V and 0 bases from J, the junction kept 13 bases outside the gene matches. The CDR3 totals 19 residues. Germline V lookup: CDR1 SGHRS, CDR2 YFSETQ. Here the CDR3 reads CASSLRPPGQQSSGNTIYF. The CDR3 region has the DNA TGCGCCAGCAGCTTGCGTCCTCCGGGACAGCAGAGCTCTGGAAACACCATATATTTT.

The rearrangement joins TRBV24-1 to TRBJ2-6, with 7 bases that match TRBD1. Germline assignment: CDR1 KGHDR and CDR2 SFDVKD. V was clipped by 2 bases and J by 0 bases; unmatched bases: 6. CDR3 length: 18 residues. DNA for the CDR3: TGTGCCACCAGTGATTCGACAGGGAGACGCTCTGGGGCCAACGTCCTGACTTTC. Translating it yields CATSDSTGRRSGANVLTF.

The V call is TRBV6-5, the J call TRBJ2-2; 10 nucleotides line up with TRBD1. V lost 8 bases, J lost 3 bases, and 0 bases stayed unmatched. The CDR3 loop spans 13 amino acids. Looked up from germline, CDR1 is MNHEY and CDR2 is SVGAGI. CDR3 coding DNA: TGTGCCAGCGGGACAGGGGACACCGGGGAGCTGTTTTTT. Translated, it gives CASGTGDTGELFF.

The chain combines TRBV6-5 with TRBJ1-6; no reliable D call. In germline, CDR1 is MNHEY, CDR2 SVGAGI. This CDR3 region has 12 residues. Trimming removed 8 bases at V and 14 bases at J, with 16 bases between. The CDR3 nucleotides are TGTGCCAGCTCCGACCAGGTTTGGGCCCTCCACTTT. It is translated as CASSDQVWALHF.

The chain joins TRBV11-2 to TRBJ1-1; TRBD1 is a possible D gene (5 bases). This CDR3 region has 14 residues. Germline V gives CDR1 SGHAT, CDR2 FQNNGV. V was clipped by 6 bases and J by 5 bases, with 16 bases between them. The CDR3 DNA sequence: TGTGCCAGCAGAGGGACTTTTTGGGATACTGAAGCTTTCTTT. This gives the protein CASRGTFWDTEAFF. The variable domain in full, with the rest retrieved from reference TRBV11-2 and TRBJ1-1, is EAGVAQSPRYKIIEKRQSVAFWCNPISGHATLYWYQQILGQGPKLLIQFQNNGVVDDSQLPKDRFSAERLKGVDSTLKIQPAKLEDSAVYLCASRGTFWDTEAFFGQGTRLTVV.

The rearrangement joins TRBV12-5 to TRBJ1-2; D not certain. Germline CDR1 is LGHNT and CDR2 is FRNRAP. Trimming stripped 7 bases from V and 0 bases from J, with 15 bases between. The CDR3 length is 15 residues. CDR3 in DNA: TGTGCTAGTGCTTTTACGGACCGTTCTAACTATGGCTACACCTTC. Protein: CASAFTDRSNYGYTF.

CDR3 DNA: TGTGCCAGCAGCTTAGGTCCTTTTTCACGGGCAGGGGGGTACGAGCAGTACTTC. This gives the protein CASSLGPFSRAGGYEQYF. This chain joins TRBV7-8 and TRBJ2-7, with D possibly being TRBD1 (7 bases). Trimming removed 1 base at V and 4 bases at J, with 23 bases between. Germline CDR1 SGHVS, CDR2 FQNEAQ. This CDR3 has 18 residues.

The chain recombines TRBV27 with TRBJ2-2, with 9 bases lining up with TRBD1. Germline CDR1 reads MNHEY; CDR2 reads SMNVEV (reference sequence). The CDR3 runs 16 residues. With 4 bases clipped from V and 7 bases from J, the junction kept 10 bases outside the gene matches. CDR3 protein: CASSWYRGRVSGELFF. The DNA of the CDR3 is TGTGCCAGCAGTTGGTACAGGGGGCGTGTTAGCGGGGAGCTGTTTTTT.

The chain has TRBV6-5 and TRBJ1-1; perhaps TRBD1 as D (6 bases). The V gene's germline CDR1 is MNHEY and CDR2 SVGAGI. V was clipped by 6 bases and J by 3 bases, with 14 bases between them. The CDR3 runs to 14 residues. The CDR3 region has the DNA TGTGCCAGCAGCGCCACAGGGTCGGACACTGAAGCTTTCTTT. Translated, it gives CASSATGSDTEAFF.